One T cell receptor (beta chain) is described in this entry. The data originate from a study of response to subunit inactivated influenza vaccine. TCRdb ran MiXCR on the RT-PCR reads and lists one entry per CDR3 protein. The repertoire holds some 500,000 distinct CDR3 sequences, with about an eighth as singletons. Germline V gene lookup returns CDR1 LGHNA and CDR2 YSLEER. The CDR3 covers 17 residues. The V gene lost 0 bases and the J gene lost 12 bases, with 24 bases spanning the gap. This receptor was identified in a man aged 45 to 65 who received an inactivated influenza vaccine. The chain uses TRBV4-3 and TRBJ2-1; tentatively, D is TRBD2 (7 bases). The source was PBMCs from blood, collected 40 to 50 days after vaccination. The CDR3 spells CASSQDSAQGGAGRQFF. In nucleotides, the CDR3 is TGCGCCAGCAGCCAAGATTCAGCCCAAGGGGGGGCCGGGCGGCAGTTCTTC.